A single sample is the source of the 5 T cell receptor beta chains below, sequenced in a study of cytomegalovirus exposure and HLA in healthy donors. With 60 Vbeta and 13 Jbeta primers, the PCR was carried out. Generated by immunoSEQ multiplex PCR, the TCRdb table keeps only in-frame clones and is missing some. This table holds over 150,000 clones, approximately 82% found once. The sequencing input was PBMCs. All receptors come from a male donor in good health and CMV-seronegative.

In its sample, this clone was seen once. The rearrangement uses TRBV5-1 and TRBJ2-5; 8 positions agree with TRBD1. Trimming cost V 5 bases and J 1 base; bases outside gene matches: 4. CDR3 length equals 14 residues. Germline CDR1 reads SGHRS; CDR2 reads YFSETQ. CDR3 nucleotide sequence: TGCGCCAGCAGTCGGACAGGGCCCCAAGAGACCCAGTACTTC. Encoded protein: CASSRTGPQETQYF.

V and J are TRBV28 and TRBJ1-5; D not certain. CDR1 is MDHEN, CDR2 SYDVKM, per germline. V lost 4 bases and J 6 bases, leaving 7 bases between the germline ends. The CDR3 spans 12 residues. CDR3 nucleotide sequence: TGTGCCAGCAGTTCAGGACTTCAGCCCCAGCATTTT. Translation: CASSSGLQPQHF.

V gene TRBV10-3 combines with J gene TRBJ2-5; TRBD2 matches 9 bases. The CDR3 spans 14 residues. With V trimmed by 1 base and J by 11 bases, 8 bases remained unmatched. CDR1 ENHRY and CDR2 SYGVKD come from the germline V gene. In nucleotides, the CDR3 is TGTGCCATCAGTGAGTTAGCGGGAGATCGTTTGCAGTACTTC. Amino acids: CAISELAGDRLQYF.

The chain combines TRBV27 with TRBJ1-2, with D tentatively TRBD1 (6 bases). Between the trimmed V and J ends, which lost 6 bases and 1 base, there was a span of 18 bases. Germline V gene sequence: CDR1 MNHEY, CDR2 SMNVEV (reference sequence). The CDR3 is 16 amino acids. CDR3: CASRSFRDTYNYGYTF. The CDR3 DNA reads TGTGCCAGCAGATCCTTCCGGGACACGTATAACTATGGCTACACCTTC.

This chain uses TRBV29-1 with TRBJ1-1; 7 bases agree with TRBD1. The germline V gene has CDR1 SQVTM and CDR2 ANQGSEA. This CDR3 is 13 amino acids long. J gave up 5 bases and V 3 bases, and 6 bases lay outside the gene matches. The CDR3 sequence is CSVEGTARTEAFF. DNA for the CDR3: TGCAGCGTTGAGGGGACAGCCCGAACTGAAGCTTTCTTT.